This is a list of T cell receptor beta chains from one sample in a study of brain T cells in children with intractable seizures. The table came from immunoSEQ multiplex PCR; TCRdb's copy has only in-frame clones and leaves some out. The sample carries around 80,000 clones, about 93% recorded once. The sample in question was peripheral blood, obtained at surgery. All receptors derive from a girl aged 2 to 9 with Rasmussen encephalitis and intractable seizures. Each CDR3 is given with its conserved first and last residue. The D gene is left open where the match is weak.

V,D,J,DNA,CDR3
TRBV29-1,TRBD2,TRBJ2-1,TGCAGCGTTGAAGGGGTAGCGGGGGGCATCCGGAATGAGCAGTTCTTC,CSVEGVAGGIRNEQFF
TRBV30,TRBD2,TRBJ2-3,TGTGCCTGGTCGATAGCGGGGCTGAGCACAGATACGCAGTATTTT,CAWSIAGLSTDTQYF
TRBV3-1/TRBV3-2,TRBD1,TRBJ1-1,TGTGCCAGCAGCAGGCCTGGGACAGGGAACACTGAAGCTTTCTTT,CASSRPGTGNTEAFF
TRBV30,-,TRBJ1-1,TGTGCCTGGAGGGTCGGCAGGGTGGCTTTCTTT,CAWRVGRVAFF
TRBV6-6,-,TRBJ1-5,TGTGCCAGCAGTTACTCGGGGAGGGCAAATCAGCCCCAGCATTTT,CASSYSGRANQPQHF
TRBV10-1,-,TRBJ2-1,TGCGCCAGCAGTGAGAGTAGCTTTCGTAATGAGCAGTTCTTC,CASSESSFRNEQFF
TRBV7-9,TRBD2,TRBJ2-3,TGTGCCAGCAGCCCCCCCCCGCGGGGGATCACAGATACGCAGTATTTT,CASSPPPRGITDTQYF
TRBV6-2/TRBV6-3,TRBD1,TRBJ1-1,TGTGCCAGCAGTTACTCGAAACAGGGGCGATTAAGTGAAGCTTTCTTT,CASSYSKQGRLSEAFF
TRBV19,TRBD1,TRBJ2-6,TGTGCCAGCGGACAGGTAGAATCCGGGGCCAACGTCCTGACTTTC,CASGQVESGANVLTF
TRBV3-1/TRBV3-2,TRBD2,TRBJ2-1,TGTGCCAGCAGCCAACTAGCGGGAGTTACGGGCAATGAGCAGTTCTTC,CASSQLAGVTGNEQFF
TRBV15,-,TRBJ2-1,TGTGCCACCAGCTCCCAGACTGGGTACAATGAGCAGTTCTTC,CATSSQTGYNEQFF
TRBV20-1,-,TRBJ1-1,TGCAGTGCTAGCTACGGTACTGAAGCTTTCTTT,CSASYGTEAFF
TRBV15,-,TRBJ2-5,TGTGCCACCAGCAGAGCACAAGAGACCCAGTACTTC,CATSRAQETQYF
TRBV30,-,TRBJ1-1,TGTGCCTGGAGTGCCCAGGTTTATCCCGGGGAGGCTTTCTTT,CAWSAQVYPGEAFF
TRBV7-2,TRBD1,TRBJ1-2,TGTGCCAGCAGCGCGGGACAGGGTCTGAGGCATGAGTATGGCTACACCTTC,CASSAGQGLRHEYGYTF
TRBV24-1,-,TRBJ2-1,TGTGCCACCAGTGATTTTGCTTACGGTCCGAGCAATGAGCAGTTCTTC,CATSDFAYGPSNEQFF